This T cell receptor beta chain was obtained from a study of regulatory and conventional T cells in RAG deficiency. Sequencing was performed with immunoSEQ multiplex PCR; in TCRdb, only in-frame clones are kept and a portion is missing. The sample lists roughly 45,000 clones; more than 80% were seen once. Genomic DNA came from blood conventional CD4+ T cells gated CD25-low CD127-high. The sample also formed part of further work on regulatory T cells. This second report adds: The primer mix had 52 TRBV and 13 TRBJ primers. Patient repertoires had restricted TRB V-J pairs and skewed V and J usage, most in Tregs.

Sequencing used CD4+ effector T cells sorted from blood. This TCR derives from a human donor in good health.

CDR3 nucleotides: TGTGCCAGTAGTGAAGTCTCCCTTAGCACAGATACGCAGTATTTT. This sequence encodes CASSEVSLSTDTQYF. V and J are TRBV19 and TRBJ2-3; D gene unclear. Trimming took off 5 bases at V and 0 bases at J, with 12 bases between the two ends. There are 15 residues in the CDR3. Germline CDR1 reads LNHDA; CDR2 reads SQIVND (reference sequence). Combining the CDR3 with reference TRBV19 and TRBJ2-3 gives the whole variable domain DGGITQSPKYLFRKEGQNVTLSCEQNLNHDAMYWYRQDPGQGLRLIYYSQIVNDFQKGDIAEGYSVSREKKESFPLTVTSAQKNPTAFYLCASSEVSLSTDTQYFGPGTRLTVL.